Each of the 10 T cell receptor beta chains below was sequenced from the same sample in a study of yellow fever vaccine responses in identical twins listed by TCRdb under 2018. Library preparation employed RT-PCR. The instrument given in TCRdb is Illumina HiSeq 2500. In-frame beta chains were kept once TCRdb had trimmed the public reads at Q25 with fastp and called clones with MiXCR. Rows with a matching CDR3 protein are joined into one entry that keeps the most common DNA and genes. Across this sample there are about 1,000 distinct CDR3 sequences, with 70% to 85% seen only once. The top ten clonotypes cover 9.5% to 15% of the sample. Sequencing was performed on T cells from blood (PBMCs), unsorted or a sorted subset (not recorded which), taken before or after yellow fever vaccination (not recorded which). The receptors derive from a female donor who received the yellow fever vaccine.

The gene calls are TRBV20-1 and TRBJ2-1; 7 nucleotides line up with TRBD1. The CDR3 totals 11 residues. Germline-derived CDR1 and CDR2 are DFQATT and SNEGSKA (reference sequence). CDR3 coding DNA: TGCAGCCCTAGGGGGCCCGATGAGCAGTTCTTC. This sequence encodes CSPRGPDEQFF.

The DNA for the CDR3 is TGTGCCAGCAGCTTCCGCCGGGGCACTGAAGCTTTCTTT. Translating it yields CASSFRRGTEAFF. The J gene is TRBJ1-1, the V gene TRBV11-2; D is unresolved. V was pared by 3 bases and J by 4 bases, with 9 bases between. The CDR3 is 13 amino acids. Germline V gives CDR1 SGHAT, CDR2 FQNNGV.

This clonotype was counted between two and nine times. J is TRBJ1-2 and V is TRBV30; TRBD1 is a possible D gene (6 bases). Trimming left V 1 base short and J 4 bases short, with 13 bases between. The CDR3 consists of 14 residues. Germline V gene data show CDR1 as GTSNPN and CDR2 as SVGIG (reference sequence). The CDR3 sequence is CAWSEGEWSYGYTF. The CDR3 nucleotides read TGTGCCTGGAGTGAGGGGGAGTGGAGCTATGGCTACACCTTC. Filled out from reference TRBV30 and TRBJ1-2, the complete variable domain reads SQTIHQWPATLVQPVGSPLSLECTVEGTSNPNLYWYRQAAGRGLQLLFYSVGIGQISSEVPQNLSASRPQDRQFILSSKKLLLSDSGFYLCAWSEGEWSYGYTFGSGTRLTVV.

V gene TRBV7-8 combines with J gene TRBJ2-7; D is possibly TRBD2 (5 bases). The CDR3 consists of 13 residues. The V and J ends lost 5 bases and 1 base respectively, with 9 bases between them. The germline V gene encodes CDR1 SGHVS and CDR2 FQNEAQ. The CDR3 DNA follows: TGTGCCAGCAGCCTAGAGCGGTCCTACGAGCAGTACTTC. Translation gives CASSLERSYEQYF.

The gene calls are TRBV4-3 and TRBJ2-1; D remains ambiguous. The germline V gene has CDR1 LGHNA and CDR2 YSLEER. The CDR3 spans 17 residues. Trimming removed 1 base from V and 0 bases from J, with 13 bases in between. In nucleotides, the CDR3 is TGCGCCAGCAGCCAAGTTATGCACCGGAGCTCCTACAATGAGCAGTTCTTC. Protein sequence: CASSQVMHRSSYNEQFF.

The chain combines TRBV6-4 with TRBJ2-3, with 11 bases identical to TRBD1. The V gene end was trimmed by 0 bases and the J gene end by 4 bases; junction bases not matched to a gene: 0. Germline lookup yields CDR1 MRHNA and CDR2 SNTAGT. The CDR3 consists of 15 residues. The CDR3 sequence: CASSDSGQGADTQYF. As DNA, the CDR3 is TGTGCCAGCAGTGACTCGGGACAGGGGGCAGATACGCAGTATTTT.

This clonotype was seen a handful of times. V usage is TRBV11-2 and J usage is TRBJ2-3, with 9 bases matching TRBD1. V shed 2 bases and J 3 bases; nucleotides not matched to a gene: 3. The CDR3 runs 15 residues. CDR1 and CDR2 (germline): SGHAT, FQNNGV. CDR3 protein: CASSLRQGGTDTQYF. DNA of the CDR3: TGTGCCAGCAGCTTACGACAGGGGGGGACAGATACGCAGTATTTT.

This clonotype was observed a single time. J is TRBJ1-1 and V is TRBV5-1, with a tentative D call TRBD1 (6 bases). The V end lost 4 bases, the J end lost 0 bases, and 16 bases lay between the germline ends. Germline CDR1 reads SGHRS; CDR2 reads YFSETQ. The CDR3 sequence is 16 residues long. The chain's CDR3 is CASSPGQGHMNTEAFF. CDR3 DNA sequence: TGCGCCAGCAGCCCGGGCCAGGGGCACATGAACACTGAAGCTTTCTTT.

This chain uses TRBV11-2 with TRBJ2-7; 8 positions match TRBD1. CDR1 is SGHAT, CDR2 FQNNGV, per germline. Unmatched junction bases numbered 4, after V lost 5 bases and J lost 7 bases. The CDR3 runs to 12 residues. This chain's CDR3 is CASSRTGREQYF. Written as DNA, the CDR3 is TGTGCCAGCAGCCGGACAGGGCGGGAGCAGTACTTC.

The chain is built from TRBV4-2 and TRBJ2-7; 9 bases are shared with TRBD2. Germline V gene data show CDR1 as LGHNA and CDR2 as YNFKEQ. The CDR3 is 15 residues long. Trimming at V came to 4 bases and at J to 3 bases, leaving 7 bases not matched to a gene. The CDR3 reads CASSLGAGGDYEQYF. DNA of the CDR3: TGTGCCAGCAGCCTAGGGGCGGGAGGGGACTACGAGCAGTACTTC.